Below are 10 T cell receptor beta chains sequenced from a single sample in a study of blood T cell repertoires in COVID-19. The protocol was immunoSEQ multiplex PCR, while the TCRdb copy is restricted to in-frame clones and leaves out a portion. The sample lists under 60,000 clones, 70% to 85% occurring once. The specimen was peripheral blood. The receptors here all came from a man in his 70s with acute or convalescent COVID-19.

This clone was picked up a small number of times. This chain uses TRBV28 with TRBJ1-1; no definite D call. CDR1 MDHEN and CDR2 SYDVKM come from the germline V gene. The CDR3 totals 13 residues. V was clipped by 8 bases and J by 1 base, with 11 bases between them. CDR3 loop: CASASPGNTEAFF. CDR3 nucleotide sequence: TGTGCCAGCGCCTCCCCAGGGAACACTGAAGCTTTCTTT.

The chain recombines TRBV2 with TRBJ1-5; TRBD1 aligns across 10 bases. Germline lookup yields CDR1 SNHLY and CDR2 FYNNEI. With 5 bases clipped from V and 2 bases from J, the junction kept 6 bases outside the gene matches. The CDR3 loop spans 16 amino acids. The chain's CDR3 is CASSPGQGVGNQPQHF. The CDR3 coding sequence is TGTGCCAGCAGTCCCGGACAGGGGGTGGGCAATCAGCCCCAGCATTTT.

The gene calls are TRBV18 and TRBJ1-1, with a tentative D call TRBD1 (6 bases). The CDR3 spans 17 residues. The ends were cut back, 3 bases at V and 8 bases at J, with 25 bases in the middle. CDR1 and CDR2 from the germline V gene are KGHSH and LQKENI. This CDR3 is CASSPDSADRMTSEAFF. The CDR3 nucleotides are TGTGCCAGCTCACCGGACAGCGCTGACAGGATGACCTCGGAAGCTTTCTTT. The full variable domain, completed using reference TRBV18 and TRBJ1-1, is NAGVMQNPRHLVRRRGQEARLRCSPMKGHSHVYWYRQLPEEGLKFMVYLQKENIIDESGMPKERFSAEFPKEGPSILRIQQVVRGDSAAYFCASSPDSADRMTSEAFFGQGTRLTVV.

The chain combines TRBV10-2 with TRBJ2-1; TRBD1 matches 7 bases. The CDR3 contains 12 residues. Germline lookup yields CDR1 WSHSY and CDR2 SAAADI. The trim removed 0 bases at V and 15 bases at J, leaving 5 bases unmatched. CDR3 loop: CASSESTGQPFF. In DNA, the CDR3 is TGCGCCAGCAGTGAGTCGACGGGACAGCCGTTCTTC.

This chain joins TRBV12-3 or TRBV12-4 and TRBJ2-3; TRBD1 aligns across 7 bases. The ends lost 4 bases at V and 12 bases at J; junction bases unmatched: 7. The CDR3 length is 12 residues. CDR3 coding DNA: TGTGCCAGCAGTTCGTACAGGGGATTACAGTATTTT. It is translated as CASSSYRGLQYF.

The CDR3 here is CASSLLGSSEAFF. In DNA form, the CDR3 reads TGTGCCAGCAGCTTATTAGGGAGCTCTGAAGCTTTCTTT. V gene TRBV11-3 combines with J gene TRBJ1-1; D is unresolved. Trimming took off 2 bases at V and 6 bases at J, with 10 bases between the two ends. The CDR3 length is 13 residues. The germline V gene encodes CDR1 SGHNT and CDR2 YENEEA. The full variable domain, completed using reference TRBV11-3 and TRBJ1-1, is EAGVVQSPRYKIIEKKQPVAFWCNPISGHNTLYWYLQNLGQGPELLIRYENEEAVDDSQLPKDRFSAERLKGVDSTLKIQPAELGDSAVYLCASSLLGSSEAFFGQGTRLTVV.

The J gene is TRBJ2-5, the V gene TRBV27, with 13 bases matching TRBD2. With V trimmed by 2 bases and J by 5 bases, 11 bases remained unmatched. This CDR3 has 18 amino acids. From germline, CDR1 is MNHEY and CDR2 SMNVEV (reference sequence). CDR3 sequence: CASSLGRSRGLAGETQYF. In DNA, the CDR3 is TGTGCCAGCAGTTTAGGGAGGTCGAGGGGACTAGCGGGGGAGACCCAGTACTTC.

This clone turned up a few times. The V and J genes are TRBV18 and TRBJ2-7; a possible D gene is TRBD2 (6 bases). V was shortened by 0 bases and J by 3 bases, with 9 bases between the two germline ends. The germline gives CDR1 KGHSH, CDR2 LQKENI. This CDR3 has 14 amino acids. The CDR3 coding sequence is TGTGCCAGCTCACCACCGGGAGGCCTCTACGAGCAGTACTTC. Amino acids: CASSPPGGLYEQYF.

The rearrangement uses TRBV2 and TRBJ2-3; weak D call: TRBD2 (6 bases). Germline V CDR1 and CDR2: SNHLY, FYNNEI. V lost 10 bases to trimming and J lost 2 bases, with 16 bases between them. The CDR3 contains 14 residues. The CDR3 nucleotides read TGTGCCATACAATCGGGACTCAACACAGATACGCAGTATTTT. Protein sequence: CAIQSGLNTDTQYF.

This clone was observed once. The J gene is TRBJ2-3, the V gene TRBV9; D perhaps matches TRBD1 (5 bases). Germline V gives CDR1 SGDLS, CDR2 YYNGEE. The CDR3 totals 15 residues. The germline V and J ends were trimmed by 1 base and 2 bases, with 11 bases remaining between them. CDR3 coding DNA: TGTGCCAGCAGCGTAATGGGGCTTGACACAGATACGCAGTATTTT. It specifies CASSVMGLDTDTQYF.